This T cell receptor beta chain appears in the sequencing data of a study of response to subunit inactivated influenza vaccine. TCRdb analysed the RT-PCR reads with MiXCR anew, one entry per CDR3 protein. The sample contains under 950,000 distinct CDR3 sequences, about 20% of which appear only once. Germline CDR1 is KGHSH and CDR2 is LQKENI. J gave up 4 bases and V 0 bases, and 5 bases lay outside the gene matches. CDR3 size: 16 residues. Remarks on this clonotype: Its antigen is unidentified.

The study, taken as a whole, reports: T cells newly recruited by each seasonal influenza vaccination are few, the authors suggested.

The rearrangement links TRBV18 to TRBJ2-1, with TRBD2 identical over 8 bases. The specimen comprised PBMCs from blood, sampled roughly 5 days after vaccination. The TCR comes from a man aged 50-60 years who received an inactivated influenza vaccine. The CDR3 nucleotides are TGTGCCAGCTCACCACCGTTACCTAGCGGGTACAATGAGCAGTTCTTC. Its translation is CASSPPLPSGYNEQFF.